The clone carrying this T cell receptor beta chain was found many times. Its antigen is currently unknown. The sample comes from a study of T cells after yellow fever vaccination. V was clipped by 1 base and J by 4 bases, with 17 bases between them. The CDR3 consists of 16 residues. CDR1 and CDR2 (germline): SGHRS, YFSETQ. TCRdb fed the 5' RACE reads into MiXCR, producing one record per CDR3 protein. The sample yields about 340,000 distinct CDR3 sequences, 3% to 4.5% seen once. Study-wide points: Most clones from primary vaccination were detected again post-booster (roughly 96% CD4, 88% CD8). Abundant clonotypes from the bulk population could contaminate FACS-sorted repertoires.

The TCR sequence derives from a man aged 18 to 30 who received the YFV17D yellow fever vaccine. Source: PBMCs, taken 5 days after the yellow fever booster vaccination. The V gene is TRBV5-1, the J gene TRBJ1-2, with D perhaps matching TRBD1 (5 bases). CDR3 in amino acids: CASSLSPSYRIYGYTF. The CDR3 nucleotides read TGCGCCAGCAGCTTGAGCCCCTCCTACAGGATCTATGGCTACACCTTC. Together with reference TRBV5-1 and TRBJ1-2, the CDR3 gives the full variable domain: KAGVTQTPRYLIKTRGQQVTLSCSPISGHRSVSWYQQTPGQGLQFLFEYFSETQRNKGNFPGRFSGRQFSNSRSEMNVSTLELGDSALYLCASSLSPSYRIYGYTFGSGTRLTVV.